The present entry profiles one T cell receptor (beta chain) with its context. Germline lookup yields CDR1 MDHEN and CDR2 SYDVKM. V was pared by 2 bases and J by 9 bases, with 11 bases between. The length of the CDR3 is 12 residues. TCRdb's table, derived via immunoSEQ multiplex PCR, lists solely in-frame clones and lacks some. Of tens of thousands of clones in the sample, 70% were seen once. This specimen belongs to a study of cytotoxic CD8 clonotypes in ibrutinib-treated CLL. The wider study: Each sample contained, on average, roughly 260,000 productive templates and 75,000 to 100,000 productive rearrangements.

The specimen was PBMCs, collected at disease progression, from a patient treated with ibrutinib. This clonotype was obtained from a human donor with chronic lymphocytic leukemia. The genes are TRBV28 and TRBJ2-7; D possibly corresponds to TRBD1 (6 bases). The CDR3 coding sequence is TGTGCCAGCAGTTTAGAAGGGGGATGGCAGTACTTC. It codes for CASSLEGGWQYF.